This T cell receptor (beta chain) is from a study of cytomegalovirus exposure and HLA in healthy donors. Study context: A prior analysis found more than 90 million unique TCR beta sequences from approximately 200 million T cells.

Primers for the PCR totalled 60 Vbeta and 13 Jbeta. Profiling relied on immunoSEQ multiplex PCR, and the TCRdb table lists in-frame clones only, not all of them. The sample consists of around 160,000 clones, more than 60% of them appearing once. This CDR3 comprises 13 residues. The V end lost 0 bases, the J end lost 1 base, and 3 bases lay between the germline ends. CDR1 ENHRY and CDR2 SYGVKD come from the germline V gene. The sequencing sample was made of PBMCs. The TCR was taken from a male donor in good health and CMV-seronegative. This chain joins TRBV10-3 and TRBJ1-1; D remains unclear. The CDR3 DNA reads as TGTGCCATCAGTGAGTCGCGGAACACTGAAGCTTTCTTT. Translation: CAISESRNTEAFF.